Below are 16 T cell receptor beta chains sequenced from a single sample in a study of T cell responses to AZD1222 COVID-19 vaccine. Assay: immunoSEQ multiplex PCR; the TCRdb copy retains only in-frame clones and omits some. The profile shows some 50,000 clones, 70% to 85% of them singletons. This specimen consisted of peripheral blood, obtained on day 0 of AZD1222 vaccination. These receptors were obtained from an adult in good health.

Here the CDR3 DNA reads TGTGCCAGCAGCTCCTACTACTCCCAGTACTTC. Protein product: CASSSYYSQYF. The chain couples TRBV28 to TRBJ2-5; D ambiguous. CDR1 is MDHEN and CDR2 is SYDVKM in the germline V gene. V was shortened by 6 bases and J by 9 bases, with 11 bases between the two germline ends. This CDR3 is 11 amino acids long.

The chain employs TRBV27 and TRBJ1-5, with TRBD1 identical over 7 bases. V lost 7 bases to trimming and J lost 0 bases; unmatched junction nucleotides: 6. CDR1 is MNHEY and CDR2 is SMNVEV in the germline V gene (reference sequence). The CDR3 has 15 amino acids. CDR3 in amino acids: CASTGTDYSNQPQHF. The CDR3 DNA reads TGTGCCAGCACCGGGACAGATTATAGCAATCAGCCCCAGCATTTT.

The V call is TRBV23-1, the J call TRBJ2-1; 11 nucleotides match TRBD2. TRBV23-1 is an open reading frame whose function is uncertain. The V and J ends lost 7 bases and 9 bases, in that order; junction bases with no gene match: 8. The CDR3 has 14 amino acids. DNA of the CDR3: TGCGCCAGCACCCGCGGACTAGCGGGCGCTGAGCAGTTCTTC. Translated, it gives CASTRGLAGAEQFF.

The table lists this clone with a few counts. The chain combines TRBV6-4 with TRBJ1-6; possible D gene TRBD1, 5 bases. This CDR3 region has 13 residues. The V gene lost 5 bases and the J gene lost 6 bases, with 8 bases spanning the gap. Germline lookup yields CDR1 MRHNA and CDR2 SNTAGT. The CDR3 DNA sequence: TGTGCCAGCAGTTCAGGGAGTAATTCACCCCTCCACTTT. Translation: CASSSGSNSPLHF.

This clone has a single count. The V gene is TRBV19, the J gene TRBJ1-4; D gene ambiguous. Trimming removed 3 bases from V and 5 bases from J, with 10 bases in between. This CDR3 comprises 14 residues. From germline, CDR1 is LNHDA and CDR2 SQIVND (reference sequence). The CDR3 region is CASSMSLQNEKLFF. The DNA of the CDR3 is TGTGCCAGTAGTATGTCTCTCCAGAATGAAAAACTGTTTTTT.

The chain is built from TRBV2 and TRBJ1-6; D remains ambiguous. The CDR3 covers 13 residues. V lost 1 base and J 12 bases, leaving 10 bases between the germline ends. CDR1 is SNHLY, CDR2 FYNNEI, per germline. Here the CDR3 DNA reads TGTGCCAGCAGTGAAGACAAACGATTACCCCTCCACTTT. Its protein is CASSEDKRLPLHF.

The chain couples TRBV5-1 to TRBJ1-4; 8 bases match TRBD1. The CDR3 is made up of 18 amino acids. The J segment lost 6 bases and the V segment lost 0 bases, leaving 13 bases of the junction unmatched. Germline lookup yields CDR1 SGHRS and CDR2 YFSETQ. Here the CDR3 DNA reads TGCGCCAGCAGCTTGGGATTGTCGGGACAGGTCGAGGATGAAAAACTGTTTTTT. Amino acids: CASSLGLSGQVEDEKLFF.

The rearrangement links TRBV19 to TRBJ2-1, with D perhaps matching TRBD1 (6 bases). The CDR3 covers 13 residues. Germline values: CDR1 LNHDA, CDR2 SQIVND (reference sequence). V was clipped by 9 bases and J by 0 bases, with 9 bases between them. CDR3 region: CASTGISYNEQFF. In DNA form, the CDR3 reads TGTGCCAGCACAGGGATCTCCTACAATGAGCAGTTCTTC.

The CDR3 DNA is TGTGCCAGCAGCTTCCGTCGTGAGAGCTCCTACAATGAGCAGTTCTTC. Translating gives CASSFRRESSYNEQFF. The V gene is TRBV7-2, the J gene TRBJ2-1; the D is unclear. CDR3 length: 16 residues. V lost 3 bases and J lost 0, with 12 bases in between. Germline values: CDR1 SGHTA, CDR2 FQGNSA.

This clone appeared a single time. The V gene is TRBV30, the J gene TRBJ2-5; 9 bases line up with TRBD1. This CDR3 has 16 amino acids. Germline CDR1 GTSNPN, CDR2 SVGIG (reference sequence). With V trimmed by 0 bases and J by 5 bases, 10 bases remained unmatched. The CDR3 region has the DNA TGTGCCTGGAGTGTGGGACAGGGCACCCGTGGTGAGACCCAGTACTTC. This encodes CAWSVGQGTRGETQYF.

The chain employs TRBV27 and TRBJ2-1, with 9 bases that match TRBD2. The CDR3 spans 13 residues. The germline gives CDR1 MNHEY, CDR2 SMNVEV (reference sequence). The ends lost 8 bases at V and 8 bases at J; junction bases unmatched: 7. This CDR3 reads CASRYLAGHEQFF. CDR3 coding DNA: TGTGCCAGCCGTTACCTAGCGGGGCATGAGCAGTTCTTC.

Here the CDR3 DNA reads TGTGCCAGCAGTTACTCGACTAGCGTAAACACAGATACGCAGTATTTT. It codes for CASSYSTSVNTDTQYF. The rearrangement joins TRBV6-5 to TRBJ2-3; 8 nucleotides align to TRBD2. Trimming removed 0 bases from V and 2 bases from J; junction bases left unmatched: 4. This CDR3 is 16 amino acids long. Germline lookup yields CDR1 MNHEY and CDR2 SVGAGI.

V gene TRBV28 combines with J gene TRBJ1-2; 8 bases are shared with TRBD1. Germline values: CDR1 MDHEN, CDR2 SYDVKM. J lost 8 bases, V lost 6 bases, and 5 bases had no gene match. The CDR3 loop spans 12 amino acids. The CDR3 coding sequence is TGTGCCAGCAGATACGGACAGGGAGGCTACACCTTC. Encoded protein: CASRYGQGGYTF.

This rearrangement joins TRBV27 to TRBJ2-2; TRBD2 might be the D (6 bases). Trimming cost V 7 bases and J 8 bases, with 8 bases left between them. The CDR3 spans 11 residues. The germline CDR1 and CDR2 sequences are MNHEY and SMNVEV (reference sequence). DNA for the CDR3: TGTGCCAGCATGGGACTGGGGGAGCTGTTTTTT. It yields the protein CASMGLGELFF.

The chain uses TRBV28 and TRBJ2-1; TRBD2 is a possible D gene (6 bases). V shed 2 bases and J shed 0 bases, with 14 bases lying between them. CDR1 and CDR2 from the germline V gene are MDHEN and SYDVKM. The CDR3 contains 17 residues. Here the CDR3 DNA reads TGTGCCAGCAGTTTACTGGGGATCGGGAGCTCCTACAATGAGCAGTTCTTC. It encodes CASSLLGIGSSYNEQFF.

The rearrangement uses TRBV6-1 and TRBJ1-2, with D possibly matching TRBD1 (6 bases). Per the germline V gene, CDR1 is MNHNS and CDR2 is SASEGT. Trimming removed 3 bases from V and 0 bases from J, with 8 bases in between. The CDR3 consists of 14 residues. The CDR3 DNA sequence: TGTGCCAGCAGTGACAGGGGAGCTAACTATGGCTACACCTTC. Amino acids: CASSDRGANYGYTF.